This T cell receptor beta chain was identified in a study of cytomegalovirus exposure and HLA in healthy donors. Details on this clone: Its target is not known. An end of the junction does not agree with germline; a read error may underlie this.

This CDR3 region has 15 residues. In germline, CDR1 is MNHEY, CDR2 SVGAGI. Whole-study results and caveats: Later, an analysis showed that TCR beta chains associated with HLA were more clonally expanded than others that were equally common.

PCR primers comprised 60 Vbeta and 13 Jbeta primers. Measured with immunoSEQ multiplex PCR; TCRdb has only the in-frame clones, and not every one. The table lists approximately 80,000 clones. The chain couples TRBV6-5 to TRBJ2-1, with D possibly being TRBD1 (6 bases). Sequences were obtained from PBMCs. The clonotype comes from a woman aged 25 to 45 in good health and CMV-seronegative. For the CDR3, the DNA is TGTGCCAGCAGTTTCGACAGGAGCTCCGACAATGAGCAGTTCTTC. It specifies CASSFDRSSDNEQFF.